The text below deals with one T cell receptor beta chain. This sample is part of a study of T cells in Graves' hyperthyroidism and ophthalmopathy. Trimming took 0 bases from V and 5 from J; bases not matched to a gene: 11. This CDR3 contains 17 residues. Germline V gene sequence: CDR1 DFQATT, CDR2 SNEGSKA (reference sequence). The TCR beta CDR3 regions underwent amplification using RNA transcripts as the source. Using the HTBI primer set, a first-round RT-PCR was run on the TCR CDR3. TCRdb processed the multiplex PCR reads anew with MiXCR; each CDR3 protein has one entry. The data hold hundreds of thousands of distinct CDR3 sequences, with about two fifths observed a single time. Using around 10 ml of fresh peripheral blood, PBMCs were prepared.

This TCR came from a young man with Graves' hyperthyroidism. This chain uses TRBV20-1 with TRBJ2-5; TRBD2 matches at 11 bases. The sequencing sample was made of blood. This CDR3 is CSARDPYSGRGEETQYF. For the CDR3, the DNA is TGCAGTGCTAGAGATCCCTATAGCGGGAGGGGGGAGGAGACCCAGTACTTC.